Following are 24 T cell receptor beta chains from one sample sequenced in a study of shared clonotypes between healthy human individuals. Profiling relied on immunoSEQ multiplex PCR, and the TCRdb table lists in-frame clones only, not all of them. Seen here are over 400,000 clones, about 96% observed once, and the top ten hold 0.055% to 0.075%. The specimen sequenced was naive CD4+ T cells sorted from blood. As for subset: CD45RA+ positively selected. The receptors stem from a woman aged 25 to 39 in good health.

This chain links TRBV27 with TRBJ2-7; 10 bases align to TRBD1. Germline CDR1 is MNHEY and CDR2 is SMNVEV (reference sequence). The CDR3 has 15 amino acids. Trimming took 5 bases from V and 4 from J; bases not matched to a gene: 8. The CDR3 sequence is CASSLRQGALYEQYF. CDR3 bases: TGTGCCAGCAGTCTGCGACAGGGGGCTCTGTACGAGCAGTACTTC.

This sequence joins TRBV7-2 and TRBJ1-5, with D possibly matching TRBD1 (5 bases). The CDR3 totals 16 residues. Trimming cost V 5 bases and J 3 bases, with 17 bases left between them. The V gene's germline CDR1 is SGHTA and CDR2 FQGNSA. CDR3 coding DNA: TGTGCCAGCAGCAGAACCGGGACGACCAACAATCAGCCCCAGCATTTT. This gives the protein CASSRTGTTNNQPQHF. The full variable domain, its missing parts supplied by reference TRBV7-2 and TRBJ1-5, is GAGVSQSPSNKVTEKGKDVELRCDPISGHTALYWYRQSLGQGLEFLIYFQGNSAPDKSGLPSDRFSAERTGGSVSTLTIQRTQQEDSAVYLCASSRTGTTNNQPQHFGDGTRLSIL.

The chain combines TRBV6-1 with TRBJ1-3, with D possibly matching TRBD1 (6 bases). The CDR3 consists of 14 residues. CDR1 and CDR2 (germline): MNHNS, SASEGT. Trimming stripped 4 bases from V and 0 bases from J, with 7 bases between. The CDR3 nucleotides are TGTGCCAGCAGTGTAGGGGGCTCTGGAAACACCATATATTTT. It translates to CASSVGGSGNTIYF.

The V gene is TRBV10-3, the J gene TRBJ1-5; D gene ambiguous. There are 16 residues in the CDR3. Trimming cost V 2 bases and J 3 bases, with 14 bases left between them. Germline CDR1 ENHRY, CDR2 SYGVKD. The CDR3 nucleotides are TGTGCCATCAGTGAGCAGCTACACCCGAACAATCAGCCCCAGCATTTT. Amino acids: CAISEQLHPNNQPQHF.

There are a few counts of this clone. The chain carries TRBV15 and TRBJ1-2; weak D call: TRBD1 (5 bases). Germline CDR1 is LNHNV and CDR2 is YYDKDF (reference sequence). CDR3 length: 13 residues. Trimming stripped 5 bases from V and 5 bases from J, with 12 bases between. As DNA, the CDR3 is TGTGCCACCAGCGAGGGGACCGAGTATGGCTACACCTTC. Protein product: CATSEGTEYGYTF. The entire variable domain, with the rest obtained from reference TRBV15 and TRBJ1-2, is as follows: DAMVIQNPRYQVTQFGKPVTLSCSQTLNHNVMYWYQQKSSQAPKLLFHYYDKDFNNEADTPDNFQSRRPNTSFCFLDIRSPGLGDTAMYLCATSEGTEYGYTFGSGTRLTVV.

The rearrangement uses TRBV2 and TRBJ2-3, with 8 nucleotides matching TRBD1. V dropped 7 bases and J dropped 0; count of bases not matched to a gene: 9. Per the germline V gene, CDR1 is SNHLY and CDR2 is FYNNEI. This CDR3 comprises 16 residues. CDR3 bases: TGTGCCAGCACGATAGCGGACAGGGTAAGCACAGATACGCAGTATTTT. Translating it yields CASTIADRVSTDTQYF.

The V call is TRBV15, the J call TRBJ2-7, with TRBD1 as a possible D gene (5 bases). The germline CDR1 and CDR2 sequences are LNHNV and YYDKDF (reference sequence). V was cut by 0 bases and J by 6 bases, with 9 bases left in between. There are 13 residues in the CDR3. The CDR3 coding sequence is TGTGCCACCAGCAGAGATGTAGGGGTCGAGCAGTACTTC. It is translated as CATSRDVGVEQYF.

The chain recombines TRBV14 with TRBJ2-7, with 12 nucleotides matching TRBD2. CDR1 and CDR2 from the germline V gene are SGHDN and FVKESK. V trimming: 2 bases; J trimming: 5 bases; junction bases outside the gene matches: 7. This CDR3 is 16 amino acids long. CDR3 bases: TGTGCCAGCAGCCAACTAGCGGGAGGGCCAGATAACGAGCAGTACTTC. It is translated as CASSQLAGGPDNEQYF.

This sequence joins TRBV6-5 and TRBJ2-7; D may be TRBD1 or TRBD2 (6 bases each). The V end lost 6 bases, the J end lost 7 bases, and 22 bases lay between the germline ends. CDR3 size: 15 residues. The V gene's germline CDR1 is MNHEY and CDR2 SVGAGI. The CDR3 region has the DNA TGTGCCAGCAGAACACTTCCGGGGGCGCTAAATGAGCAGTACTTC. Amino acid sequence: CASRTLPGALNEQYF.

The chain employs TRBV20-1 and TRBJ1-6; D may be TRBD1 (5 bases). Germline V gene sequence: CDR1 DFQATT, CDR2 SNEGSKA (reference sequence). This CDR3 is built from 11 residues. V dropped 6 bases and J dropped 8 bases, with 8 bases sitting between them. CDR3 nucleotide sequence: TGCAGTGCCAGGGTGGATTCACCCCTCCACTTT. Translation: CSARVDSPLHF.

The gene calls are TRBV11-2 and TRBJ2-3; tentatively, D is TRBD2 (6 bases). The ends were cut back, 1 base at V and 4 bases at J, with 9 bases in the middle. The germline gives CDR1 SGHAT, CDR2 FQNNGV. The CDR3 has 14 residues. This CDR3 is CASSLGLASDTQYF. Here the CDR3 DNA reads TGTGCCAGCAGCTTAGGGCTAGCGTCAGATACGCAGTATTTT. Full variable domain (outside the CDR3, taken from reference TRBV11-2 and TRBJ2-3): EAGVAQSPRYKIIEKRQSVAFWCNPISGHATLYWYQQILGQGPKLLIQFQNNGVVDDSQLPKDRFSAERLKGVDSTLKIQPAKLEDSAVYLCASSLGLASDTQYFGPGTRLTVL.

This chain joins TRBV7-7 and TRBJ2-2; 7 bases map to TRBD2. This CDR3 spans 16 amino acids. From germline, CDR1 is SSHAT and CDR2 FNYEAQ (reference sequence). V shed 1 base, J shed 1 base, and the junction held 3 bases outside the gene matches. The CDR3 region is CASSLGASGNTGELFF. As DNA, the CDR3 is TGTGCCAGCAGCTTAGGAGCTAGCGGGAACACCGGGGAGCTGTTTTTT.

This clone was counted once. V usage is TRBV4-2 and J usage is TRBJ2-3; tentative D call: TRBD1 (6 bases). Germline assignment: CDR1 LGHNA and CDR2 YNFKEQ. The length of the CDR3 is 16 residues. The V gene lost 5 bases and the J gene lost 4 bases, with 19 bases spanning the gap. CDR3 amino acids: CASSLSPRGIADTQYF. The CDR3 DNA sequence: TGTGCCAGCAGCTTAAGTCCCAGGGGTATAGCAGATACGCAGTATTTT.

This chain joins TRBV28 and TRBJ2-7, with 12 bases fitting TRBD2. With V trimmed by 5 bases and J by 5 bases, 10 bases remained unmatched. The CDR3 spans 16 residues. CDR1 and CDR2 from the germline V gene are MDHEN and SYDVKM. The CDR3: CASSPEWLAGGNEQYF. CDR3 DNA sequence: TGTGCCAGCAGTCCCGAATGGCTAGCGGGAGGGAACGAGCAGTACTTC.

The chain recombines TRBV5-1 with TRBJ2-1, with 7 bases matching TRBD1. V shed 2 bases and J 6 bases; nucleotides not matched to a gene: 8. Germline V gives CDR1 SGHRS, CDR2 YFSETQ. This CDR3 spans 15 amino acids. The CDR3 region has the DNA TGCGCCAGCAGCTTATTCAAGGGGGCGCGCAATGAGCAGTTCTTC. Protein sequence: CASSLFKGARNEQFF.

This clone was seen just once. The chain links TRBV5-1 to TRBJ1-2, with TRBD1 identical over 10 bases. The CDR3 is 15 amino acids. The germline V gene encodes CDR1 SGHRS and CDR2 YFSETQ. V dropped 2 bases and J dropped 5; count of bases not matched to a gene: 6. The CDR3 DNA is TGCGCCAGCAGCTTCGGGGACAGGGGAGGATATGGCTACACCTTC. Translation gives CASSFGDRGGYGYTF.

This clone was detected only once. The chain joins TRBV6-1 to TRBJ1-2; 8 bases line up with TRBD1. Germline CDR1 and CDR2: MNHNS and SASEGT. The CDR3 extends over 16 amino acids. The V segment lost 0 bases and the J segment 4 bases; nucleotides outside the gene matches: 7. The chain's CDR3 is CASSEAGTGLTYGYTF. CDR3 DNA: TGTGCCAGCAGTGAAGCAGGGACAGGATTAACCTATGGCTACACCTTC.

The chain is built from TRBV5-1 and TRBJ1-1; TRBD1 aligns across 8 bases. The CDR3 has 17 amino acids. The germline V gene encodes CDR1 SGHRS and CDR2 YFSETQ. The trim removed 3 bases at V and 1 base at J, leaving 11 bases unmatched. CDR3 region: CASSYYPTGVRNTEAFF. CDR3 bases: TGCGCCAGCAGCTACTACCCGACAGGGGTGAGGAACACTGAAGCTTTCTTT.

The chain couples TRBV28 to TRBJ2-7; TRBD1 is a possible D gene (5 bases). The CDR3 runs to 15 residues. The V gene's germline CDR1 is MDHEN and CDR2 SYDVKM. V lost 5 bases and J lost 1, with 15 bases in between. In nucleotides, the CDR3 is TGTGCCAGCAGTGAGGTCAGGGATGTTTCCTACGAGCAGTACTTC. Translation: CASSEVRDVSYEQYF.

The V and J genes are TRBV11-1 and TRBJ2-7; TRBD2 matches 9 bases. The V segment lost 5 bases and the J segment 1 base; nucleotides outside the gene matches: 6. CDR1 and CDR2 from the germline V gene are SGHAT and FQDESV (reference sequence). The CDR3 runs 15 residues. CDR3 bases: TGTGCCAGCAGCATCTCTAGCGGGACATCCTACGAGCAGTACTTC. Its translation is CASSISSGTSYEQYF.

The gene calls are TRBV28 and TRBJ2-7; tentatively, D is TRBD1 or TRBD2 (5 bases each). Trimming removed 4 bases at V and 2 bases at J, with 12 bases between. Germline CDR1 is MDHEN and CDR2 is SYDVKM. The CDR3 runs to 14 residues. The CDR3 DNA reads TGTGCCAGCAGTTATGGGACGCCCACCTACGAGCAGTACTTC. This sequence encodes CASSYGTPTYEQYF.

The gene calls are TRBV27 and TRBJ2-1; 7 bases match TRBD1. This CDR3 spans 15 amino acids. The V gene's germline CDR1 is MNHEY and CDR2 SMNVEV (reference sequence). V was clipped by 5 bases and J by 4 bases; unmatched bases: 8. The CDR3 nucleotides are TGTGCCAGCAGTCCCTACGACAGGGCGTACAATGAGCAGTTCTTC. This gives the protein CASSPYDRAYNEQFF.

This chain joins TRBV15 and TRBJ1-3; 7 bases are a match to TRBD1. With V trimmed by 5 bases and J by 0 bases, 7 bases remained unmatched. Germline-derived CDR1 and CDR2 are LNHNV and YYDKDF (reference sequence). The CDR3 runs to 16 residues. The CDR3 DNA sequence: TGTGCCACCAGCGGCCGCGGGACAGTCTCTGGAAACACCATATATTTT. It translates to CATSGRGTVSGNTIYF.

The chain has TRBV19 and TRBJ2-1, with 10 bases identical to TRBD2. The CDR3 is 16 amino acids. V shed 6 bases and J 6 bases; nucleotides not matched to a gene: 11. Germline values: CDR1 LNHDA, CDR2 SQIVND (reference sequence). The CDR3 loop is CASRTLAGGYGNEQFF. The CDR3, as DNA: TGTGCCAGTAGAACTTTAGCGGGAGGTTACGGCAATGAGCAGTTCTTC. Full variable domain (missing parts from reference TRBV19 and TRBJ2-1): DGGITQSPKYLFRKEGQNVTLSCEQNLNHDAMYWYRQDPGQGLRLIYYSQIVNDFQKGDIAEGYSVSREKKESFPLTVTSAQKNPTAFYLCASRTLAGGYGNEQFFGPGTRLTVL.